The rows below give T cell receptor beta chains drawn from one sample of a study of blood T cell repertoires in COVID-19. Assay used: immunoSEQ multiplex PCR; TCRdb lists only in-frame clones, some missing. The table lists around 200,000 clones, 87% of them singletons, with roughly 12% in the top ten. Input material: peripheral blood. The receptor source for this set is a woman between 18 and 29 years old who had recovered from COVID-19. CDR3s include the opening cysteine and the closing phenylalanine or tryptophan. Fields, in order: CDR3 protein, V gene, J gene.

CDR3aa: CASSQPGQGSTEAFF
v_gene: TRBV4-3
j_gene: TRBJ1-1

CDR3aa: CASSSNSGTEQFF
v_gene: TRBV2
j_gene: TRBJ2-1

CDR3aa: CASSSQGRSNQPQHF
v_gene: TRBV5-6
j_gene: TRBJ1-5

CDR3aa: CASSTGTGGGTEAFF
v_gene: TRBV5-1
j_gene: TRBJ1-1

CDR3aa: CSAMGVHSGNTIYF
v_gene: TRBV29-1
j_gene: TRBJ1-3

CDR3aa: CASIARGDGYTF
v_gene: TRBV2
j_gene: TRBJ1-2

CDR3aa: CASSPLREIRGDTQYF
v_gene: TRBV7-2
j_gene: TRBJ2-3

CDR3aa: CASSAHRDTEGEETQYF
v_gene: TRBV25-1
j_gene: TRBJ2-5

CDR3aa: CASSLVQGNTGELFF
v_gene: TRBV5-1
j_gene: TRBJ2-2

CDR3aa: CASQTRRGNQETQYF
v_gene: TRBV19
j_gene: TRBJ2-5

CDR3aa: CASSQEIGGTPNEKLFF
v_gene: TRBV4-3
j_gene: TRBJ1-4

CDR3aa: CASSLGADRVWTDTQYF
v_gene: TRBV5-5
j_gene: TRBJ2-3

CDR3aa: CASRLGQSGNEKLFF
v_gene: TRBV5-5
j_gene: TRBJ1-4

CDR3aa: CASTPDRSYGYTF
v_gene: TRBV19
j_gene: TRBJ1-2

CDR3aa: CASIKPGLAGRYEQYF
v_gene: TRBV2
j_gene: TRBJ2-7

CDR3aa: CATSRTGGLAGNTIYF
v_gene: TRBV15
j_gene: TRBJ1-3

CDR3aa: CASSATGGEKLFF
v_gene: TRBV25-1
j_gene: TRBJ1-4

CDR3aa: CASSLAGGYEQYF
v_gene: TRBV7-3
j_gene: TRBJ2-7

CDR3aa: CASSVRPGDLYEQYF
v_gene: TRBV9
j_gene: TRBJ2-7

CDR3aa: CSARTDTTDTQYF
v_gene: TRBV29-1
j_gene: TRBJ2-3

CDR3aa: CASSFTSGRKDEQYF
v_gene: TRBV5-1
j_gene: TRBJ2-7

CDR3aa: CASSNALNTEAFF
v_gene: TRBV19
j_gene: TRBJ1-1

CDR3aa: CASSYTQTISGSQGEQYF
v_gene: TRBV7-3
j_gene: TRBJ2-7

CDR3aa: CSAAGAYEQYF
v_gene: TRBV20-1
j_gene: TRBJ2-7